The T cell receptor beta chain described here comes from a study of beta chain features in type 1 diabetes. This CDR3 region has 15 residues. Trimming cost V 5 bases and J 2 bases; bases outside gene matches: 6. From germline, CDR1 is SGHDT and CDR2 YYEEEE. This clone was seen more than once but under ten times. What it binds is not known. Markers CD45RO/CCR7/CD25/CD127/CD95/CD27 served to sort CD4+ naive, central memory, regulatory and stem cell-like memory cells. Investigators reverse transcribed all isolated RNA, so they sequenced expressed TCRB transcripts. The table came from immunoSEQ multiplex PCR; TCRdb's copy has only in-frame clones and leaves some out. This table holds some 200,000 clones, approximately 11% found once. Study findings and constraints: The question of HLA type influencing TCRB rearrangement was one that remained unresolved here. PCR might preferentially amplify shorter templates, equally in patients and controls.

The sequence derives from a man aged 18-30 years in good health. Sequenced material: central memory CD4+ T cells from blood. This sequence joins TRBV5-6 and TRBJ2-1, with TRBD1 identical over 8 bases. The chain's CDR3 is CASSWTGQPYNEQFF. CDR3 nucleotides: TGTGCCAGCAGTTGGACAGGGCAACCCTACAATGAGCAGTTCTTC.